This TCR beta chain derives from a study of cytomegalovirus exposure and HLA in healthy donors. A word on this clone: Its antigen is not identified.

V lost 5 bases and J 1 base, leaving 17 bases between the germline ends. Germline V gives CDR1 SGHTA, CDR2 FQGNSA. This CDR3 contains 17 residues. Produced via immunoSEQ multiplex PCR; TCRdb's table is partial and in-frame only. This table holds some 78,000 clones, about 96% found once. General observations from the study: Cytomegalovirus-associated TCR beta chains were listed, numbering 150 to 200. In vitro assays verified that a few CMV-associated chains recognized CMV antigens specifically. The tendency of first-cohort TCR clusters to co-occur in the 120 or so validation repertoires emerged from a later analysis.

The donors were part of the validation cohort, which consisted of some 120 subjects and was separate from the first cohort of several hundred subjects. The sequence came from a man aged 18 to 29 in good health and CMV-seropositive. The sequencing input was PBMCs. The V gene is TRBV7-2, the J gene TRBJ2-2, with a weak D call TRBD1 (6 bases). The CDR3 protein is CASSTGVGGWNTGELFF. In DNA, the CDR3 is TGTGCCAGCAGCACCGGGGTAGGGGGATGGAACACCGGGGAGCTGTTTTTT.